Listed below are T cell receptor beta chains from one sample, sequenced in a study of T cell repertoires in ileal Crohn's disease. Sequencing was performed with immunoSEQ multiplex PCR; in TCRdb, only in-frame clones are kept and a portion is missing. Found here are 14,000 or so clones, roughly 87% of them singletons; the top ten hold over 3.5%. Material for sequencing was ileal tissue. The receptors come from an adult with Crohn's disease. Both conserved end residues are part of each CDR3. A D gene is named only where the DNA matches it firmly. Rows give clone size only sometimes, using once, few, many, or a class for an expanded clone.

>TRBV19|TRBD1|TRBJ2-7|.
TGTGCCAGTAGTACGACCGACAGGGGGCACTACGAGCAGTACTTC
CASSTTDRGHYEQYF
>TRBV7-6|.|TRBJ1-1|few
TGTGCCAGCAGCTCCTCCCCCGGGGTCGAGGCTTTCTTT
CASSSSPGVEAFF
>TRBV9|TRBD2|TRBJ2-3|.
TGTGCCAGCAGCGTAGAGGGCCTAGCGGGGTTCGGCACAGATACGCAGTATTTT
CASSVEGLAGFGTDTQYF
>TRBV29-1|.|TRBJ1-1|few
TGCAGCGGGGGGGAGGGGAGGGGCACTGAAGCTTTCTTT
CSGGEGRGTEAFF
>TRBV5-1|TRBD2|TRBJ2-2|.
TGCGCCAGCAGCCTGAATAGCGGGGGGGCCTCCGGGGAGCTGTTTTTT
CASSLNSGGASGELFF
>TRBV6-4|TRBD2|TRBJ2-2|.
TGTGCCAGCCGGGGGGCGAACACCGGGGAGCTGTTTTTT
CASRGANTGELFF
>TRBV7-9|.|TRBJ2-1|.
TGTGCCGTTAACTTGGTGTCCAATGAGCAGTTCTTC
CAVNLVSNEQFF
>TRBV6-5|.|TRBJ1-2|.
TGTGCCAGCAGTTACGCATCTAGGGGGACCGGCTACACCTTC
CASSYASRGTGYTF
>TRBV27|TRBD1|TRBJ2-7|once
TGTGCCACCGGTGACAGGGGCCTCGGAAACGAGCAGTACTTC
CATGDRGLGNEQYF
>TRBV7-9|TRBD1|TRBJ2-5|few
TGTGCCAGCAGCTTGGGACAGGGGTCGGGAGAGACCCAGTACTTC
CASSLGQGSGETQYF